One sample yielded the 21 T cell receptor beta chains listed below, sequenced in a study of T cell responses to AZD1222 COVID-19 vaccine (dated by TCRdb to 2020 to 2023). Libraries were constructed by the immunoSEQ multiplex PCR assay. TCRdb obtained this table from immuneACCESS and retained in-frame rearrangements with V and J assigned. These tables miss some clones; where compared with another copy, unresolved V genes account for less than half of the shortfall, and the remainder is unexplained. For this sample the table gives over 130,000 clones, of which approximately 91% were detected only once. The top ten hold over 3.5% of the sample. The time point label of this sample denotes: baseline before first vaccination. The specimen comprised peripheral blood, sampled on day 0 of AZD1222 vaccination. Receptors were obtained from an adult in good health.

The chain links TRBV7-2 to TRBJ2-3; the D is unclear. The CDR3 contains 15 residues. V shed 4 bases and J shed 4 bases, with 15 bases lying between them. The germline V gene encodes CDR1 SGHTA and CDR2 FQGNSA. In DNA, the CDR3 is TGTGCCAGCAGCTCCCGAAGACTCAATCCAGATACGCAGTATTTT. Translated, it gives CASSSRRLNPDTQYF.

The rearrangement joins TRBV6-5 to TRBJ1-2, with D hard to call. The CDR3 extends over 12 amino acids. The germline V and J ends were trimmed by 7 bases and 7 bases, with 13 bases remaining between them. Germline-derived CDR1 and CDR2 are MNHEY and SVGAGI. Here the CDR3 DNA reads TGTGCCAGCACCTTCCAGGACTCTGGCTACACCTTC. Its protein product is CASTFQDSGYTF.

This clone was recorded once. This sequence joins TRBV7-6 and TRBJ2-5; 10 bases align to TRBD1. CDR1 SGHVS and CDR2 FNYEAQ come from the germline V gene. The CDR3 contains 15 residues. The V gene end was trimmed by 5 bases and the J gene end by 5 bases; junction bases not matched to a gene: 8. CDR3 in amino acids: CASSPRTGGGETQYF. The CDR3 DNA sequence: TGTGCCAGCAGCCCCCGGACAGGGGGAGGTGAGACCCAGTACTTC.

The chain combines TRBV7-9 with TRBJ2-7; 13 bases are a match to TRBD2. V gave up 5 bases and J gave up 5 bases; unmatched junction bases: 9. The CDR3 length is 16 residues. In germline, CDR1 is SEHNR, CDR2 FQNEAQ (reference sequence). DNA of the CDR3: TGTGCCAGCAGCCCCCGGACTAGCGGGAGCATCAACGAGCAGTACTTC. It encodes CASSPRTSGSINEQYF.

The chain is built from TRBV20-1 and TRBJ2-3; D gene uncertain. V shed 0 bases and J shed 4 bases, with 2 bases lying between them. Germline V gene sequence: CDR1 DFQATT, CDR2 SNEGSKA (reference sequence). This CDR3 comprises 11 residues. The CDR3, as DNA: TGCAGTGCTAGAGATTCAGATACGCAGTATTTT. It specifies CSARDSDTQYF.

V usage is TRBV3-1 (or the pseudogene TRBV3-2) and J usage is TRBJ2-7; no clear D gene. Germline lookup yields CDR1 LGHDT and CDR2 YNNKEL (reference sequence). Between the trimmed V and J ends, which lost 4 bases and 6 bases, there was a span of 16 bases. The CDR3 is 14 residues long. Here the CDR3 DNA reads TGTGCCAGCAGCCGAACCGACGAAAGACTCGAGCAGTACTTC. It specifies CASSRTDERLEQYF.

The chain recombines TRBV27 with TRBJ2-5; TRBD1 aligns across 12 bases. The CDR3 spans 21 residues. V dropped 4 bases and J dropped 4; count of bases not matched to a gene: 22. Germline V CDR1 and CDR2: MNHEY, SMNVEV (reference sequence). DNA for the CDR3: TGTGCCAGCAGTTCCCGGGACAGGGGGCGCGGAGTCCAGATCTTTGGAGAGACCCAGTACTTC. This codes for CASSSRDRGRGVQIFGETQYF.

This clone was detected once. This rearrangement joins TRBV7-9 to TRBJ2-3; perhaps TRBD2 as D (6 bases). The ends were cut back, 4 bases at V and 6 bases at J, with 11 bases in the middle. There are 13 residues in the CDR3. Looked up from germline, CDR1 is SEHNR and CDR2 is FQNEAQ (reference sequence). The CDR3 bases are TGTGCCAGCAGCTCCCCTGGGGGGGATACGCAGTATTTT. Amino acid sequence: CASSSPGGDTQYF.

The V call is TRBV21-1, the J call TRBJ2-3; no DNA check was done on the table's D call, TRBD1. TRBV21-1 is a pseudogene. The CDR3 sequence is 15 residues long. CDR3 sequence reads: CARRFRQVMTDTQYF. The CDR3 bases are TGTGCCAGACGATTCCGACAGGTAATGACAGATACGCAGTATTTT.

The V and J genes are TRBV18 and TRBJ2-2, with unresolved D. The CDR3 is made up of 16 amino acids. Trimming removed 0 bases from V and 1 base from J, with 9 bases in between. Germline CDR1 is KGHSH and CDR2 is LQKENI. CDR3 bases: TGTGCCAGCTCACCACCGTGGGCTTTGAACACCGGGGAGCTGTTTTTT. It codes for CASSPPWALNTGELFF.

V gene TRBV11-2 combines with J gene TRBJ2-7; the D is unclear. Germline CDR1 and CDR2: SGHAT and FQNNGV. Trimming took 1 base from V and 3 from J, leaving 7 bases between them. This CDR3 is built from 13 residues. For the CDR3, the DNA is TGTGCCAGCAGCTTAGTGGGGTTCTACGAGCAGTACTTC. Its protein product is CASSLVGFYEQYF.

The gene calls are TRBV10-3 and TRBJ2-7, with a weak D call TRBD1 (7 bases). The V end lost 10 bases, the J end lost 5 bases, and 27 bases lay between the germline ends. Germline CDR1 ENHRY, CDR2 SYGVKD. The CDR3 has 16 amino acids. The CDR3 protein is CATKTSPGGGANEQYF. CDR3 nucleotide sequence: TGTGCCACCAAGACGTCTCCCGGAGGGGGCGCGAACGAGCAGTACTTC.

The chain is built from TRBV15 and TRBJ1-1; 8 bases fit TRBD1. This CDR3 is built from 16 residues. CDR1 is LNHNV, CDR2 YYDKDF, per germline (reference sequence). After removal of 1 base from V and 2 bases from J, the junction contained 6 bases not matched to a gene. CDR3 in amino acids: CATSRAQTGANTEAFF. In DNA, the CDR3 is TGTGCCACCAGCAGAGCCCAGACAGGGGCCAACACTGAAGCTTTCTTT.

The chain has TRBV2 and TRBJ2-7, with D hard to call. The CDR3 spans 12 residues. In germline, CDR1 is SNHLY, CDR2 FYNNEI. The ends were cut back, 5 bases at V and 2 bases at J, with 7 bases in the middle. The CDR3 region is CASSSQTYEQYF. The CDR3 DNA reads TGTGCCAGCAGTTCCCAGACCTACGAGCAGTACTTC.

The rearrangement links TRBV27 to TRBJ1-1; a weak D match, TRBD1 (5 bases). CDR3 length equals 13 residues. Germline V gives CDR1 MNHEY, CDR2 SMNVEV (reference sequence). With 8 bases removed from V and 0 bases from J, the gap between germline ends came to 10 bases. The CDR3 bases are TGTGCCAGCGCGGGACGGTTGAACACTGAAGCTTTCTTT. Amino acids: CASAGRLNTEAFF.

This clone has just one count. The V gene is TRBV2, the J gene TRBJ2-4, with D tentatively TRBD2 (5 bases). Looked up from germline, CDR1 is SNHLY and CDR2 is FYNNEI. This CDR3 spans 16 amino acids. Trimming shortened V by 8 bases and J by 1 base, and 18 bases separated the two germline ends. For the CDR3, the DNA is TGTGCCAGCGGGGTTTTCGGGATTCGGGCCAAAAACATTCAGTACTTC. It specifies CASGVFGIRAKNIQYF.

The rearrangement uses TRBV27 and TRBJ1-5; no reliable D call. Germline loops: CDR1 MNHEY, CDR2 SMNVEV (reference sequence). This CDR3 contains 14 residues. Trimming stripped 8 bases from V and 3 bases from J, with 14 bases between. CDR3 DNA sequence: TGTGCCAGCGGGAAGGCAGGTACCAATCAGCCCCAGCATTTT. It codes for CASGKAGTNQPQHF.

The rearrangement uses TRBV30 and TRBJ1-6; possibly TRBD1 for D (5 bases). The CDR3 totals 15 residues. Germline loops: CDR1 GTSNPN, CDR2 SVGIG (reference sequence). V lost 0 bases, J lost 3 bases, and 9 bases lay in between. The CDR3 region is CAWSVAGIYNSPLHF. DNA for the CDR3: TGTGCCTGGAGTGTAGCAGGGATCTATAATTCACCCCTCCACTTT.

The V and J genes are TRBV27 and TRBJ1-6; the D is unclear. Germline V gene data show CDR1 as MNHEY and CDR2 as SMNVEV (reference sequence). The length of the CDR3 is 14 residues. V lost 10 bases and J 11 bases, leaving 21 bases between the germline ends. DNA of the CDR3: TGTGCCACGAGGCTGGGTTTTGGGCGGACACCCCTCCACTTT. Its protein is CATRLGFGRTPLHF.

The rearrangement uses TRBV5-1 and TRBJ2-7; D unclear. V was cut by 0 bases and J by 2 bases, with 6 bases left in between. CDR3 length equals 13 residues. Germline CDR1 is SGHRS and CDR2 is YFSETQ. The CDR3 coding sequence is TGCGCCAGCAGCTTGGATGCAGCCTACGAGCAGTACTTC. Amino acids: CASSLDAAYEQYF.

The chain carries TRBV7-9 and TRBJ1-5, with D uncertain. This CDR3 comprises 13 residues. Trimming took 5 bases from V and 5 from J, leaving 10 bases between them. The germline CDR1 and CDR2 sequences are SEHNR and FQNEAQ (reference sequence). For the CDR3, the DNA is TGTGCCAGCAGCCCTAGTCCTTATCAGCCCCAGCATTTT. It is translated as CASSPSPYQPQHF. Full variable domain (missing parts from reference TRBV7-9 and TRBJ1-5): DTGVSQNPRHKITKRGQNVTFRCDPISEHNRLYWYRQTLGQGPEFLTYFQNEAQLEKSRLLSDRFSAERPKGSFSTLEIQRTEQGDSAMYLCASSPSPYQPQHFGDGTRLSIL.